This TCR beta chain was documented in a study of T cell repertoires in ileal Crohn's disease. Regarding this clone: Its matching antigen is unknown.

Sequencing was performed with immunoSEQ multiplex PCR; in TCRdb, only in-frame clones are kept and a portion is missing. The table lists 8,000 or so clones, almost 85% of them singletons. Study results and limitations: Mucosal expansions were suggested to be mainly CD8 T cells.

The time point denotes: inflamed ileum from the surgical specimen. What was sequenced was ileal tissue. The TCR was taken from an adult with Crohn's disease.

The CDR3 DNA reads as TGTGCCCACCGGTACAATGAGCAGTTCTTC. As protein: CAHRYNEQFF. This sequence joins TRBV6-5 and TRBJ2-1; no firm D call. This CDR3 region has 10 residues. Per the germline V gene, CDR1 is MNHEY and CDR2 is SVGAGI. V was cut by 11 bases and J by 4 bases, with 6 bases left in between.